This record covers a single T cell receptor beta chain. The antigen is unknown. The library protocol tagged individual cDNA molecules with unique molecular identifiers. TCRdb used MiXCR to reprocess the 5' RACE reads, holding one entry per CDR3 protein. The sample has about 66,000 distinct CDR3 sequences, approximately 10% seen once. This sample is drawn from a study of early T cells in non-severe SARS-CoV-2 infection. Turning to the study itself: Investigators sequenced bulk RNA drawn from unsorted whole blood, and chains remained unpaired. Overall study results and limits: There was a bias toward anti-spike CD8 responses in VDJdb matching, which missed private and CD4 specificities.

After removal of 7 bases from V and 5 bases from J, the junction contained 11 bases not matched to a gene. This CDR3 is built from 15 residues. The germline V gene has CDR1 MNHEY and CDR2 SVGAGI. This rearrangement joins TRBV6-5 to TRBJ2-1; 7 bases agree with TRBD1. This receptor was taken from an adult who was a healthcare worker with PCR-confirmed SARS-CoV-2 infection or an uninfected control (not recorded which). Sequencing was performed on whole blood. CDR3 region: CASKATGLGDNEQFF. The CDR3 DNA reads as TGTGCCAGCAAGGCGACAGGGCTAGGAGACAATGAGCAGTTCTTC.